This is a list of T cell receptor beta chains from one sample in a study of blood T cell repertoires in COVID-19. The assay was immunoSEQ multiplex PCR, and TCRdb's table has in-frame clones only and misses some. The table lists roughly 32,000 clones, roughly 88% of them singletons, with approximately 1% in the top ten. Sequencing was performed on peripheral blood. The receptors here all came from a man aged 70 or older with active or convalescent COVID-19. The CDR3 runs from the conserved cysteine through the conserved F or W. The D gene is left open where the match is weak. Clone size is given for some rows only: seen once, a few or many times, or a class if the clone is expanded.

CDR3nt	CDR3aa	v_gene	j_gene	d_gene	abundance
TGCGCCAGCAGCCAAGATGGGGGCGGTGGACAGCCCCAGCATTTT	CASSQDGGGGQPQHF	TRBV4-1	TRBJ1-5	NA	NA
TGTGCCAGCAGCTTCGATACAGGAAACTATGGCTACACCTTC	CASSFDTGNYGYTF	TRBV5-5	TRBJ1-2	NA	NA
TGTGCCAGCAGCTTAGTACTGGGAGCGAACACTGAAGCTTTCTTT	CASSLVLGANTEAFF	TRBV11-2	TRBJ1-1	NA	once
TGCGCCAGCAGCCAAGATGTGAGGCTTCTCGGCTACACCTTC	CASSQDVRLLGYTF	TRBV4-3	TRBJ1-2	NA	NA
TGTGCCAGCAGTGGGACAGGGGGCCTTGGTGAAAAACTGTTTTTT	CASSGTGGLGEKLFF	TRBV19	TRBJ1-4	TRBD1	NA
TGTGCCAGTAGATCGGGCAATCAGCCCCAGCATTTT	CASRSGNQPQHF	TRBV19	TRBJ1-5	NA	NA
TGTGCCAGTAGTCCTCCCCGGACAGGGAACTATGGCTACACCTTC	CASSPPRTGNYGYTF	TRBV19	TRBJ1-2	TRBD1	NA
TGTGCCATTGGTTCCGGGGATAGCAATCAGCCCCAGCATTTT	CAIGSGDSNQPQHF	TRBV10-3	TRBJ1-5	NA	NA
TGCGCCAGCAGCCAAGGGCTTAACTACAATGAGCAGTTCTTC	CASSQGLNYNEQFF	TRBV4-1	TRBJ2-1	NA	NA
TGTGCCAGCTCACCACCGGGCCAGGGAGGGACACCGGGGAGCCGGACCCTGTTTTTT	CASSPPGQGGTPGSRTLFF	TRBV18	TRBJ2-2	NA	NA
TGTGCCAGCAGCCTGACAGGGGGTTCCTACAATGAGCAGTTCTTC	CASSLTGGSYNEQFF	TRBV11-2	TRBJ2-1	TRBD1	once
TGCGCCAGCAGCCAAGAGGGCCGCTCCTATCAGCCCCAGCATTTT	CASSQEGRSYQPQHF	TRBV4-1	TRBJ1-5	NA	NA
TGTGCCAGCAGTTTACAGGCAGGGAATGGCTACACCTTC	CASSLQAGNGYTF	TRBV28	TRBJ1-2	NA	NA
TGCGCCAGCAGCTTGGCGGGGTCATTCTACAATGAGCAGTTCTTC	CASSLAGSFYNEQFF	TRBV5-1	TRBJ2-1	NA	few
TGTGCCAGCAGTGGGAGATCTAATGAAAAACTGTTTTTT	CASSGRSNEKLFF	TRBV25-1	TRBJ1-4	NA	NA
TGTGCCAGCAGCTCGACAGGGGATCAGCCCCAGCATTTT	CASSSTGDQPQHF	TRBV7-2	TRBJ1-5	TRBD1	NA
TGCGCCAGCACCGCGACTAGCGGGGGGGCTAGCACAGATACGCAGTATTTT	CASTATSGGASTDTQYF	TRBV5-1	TRBJ2-3	TRBD2	NA
TGCGCCAGCAGCTTGATCGCGGGTAAAAATTCACCCCTCCACTTT	CASSLIAGKNSPLHF	TRBV5-1	TRBJ1-6	NA	NA
TGTGCCAGCAGTTTATTGGCACGGGTCAACACTGAAGCTTTCTTT	CASSLLARVNTEAFF	TRBV28	TRBJ1-1	NA	NA
TGCAGCGTTAGCAGGGCCTCCTATGGCTACACCTTC	CSVSRASYGYTF	TRBV29-1	TRBJ1-2	NA	few
TGTGCCAGCAACAGGCAAGAGACCCAGTACTTC	CASNRQETQYF	TRBV2	TRBJ2-5	NA	NA
TGTGCCAGCAGTCCAGGACAGGGGGCGGACTATGGCTACACCTTC	CASSPGQGADYGYTF	TRBV6-5	TRBJ1-2	TRBD1	NA
TGTGCCAGCAGCTCTAGTGGGGCCAATAGGGACGAGCAGTACTTC	CASSSSGANRDEQYF	TRBV7-8	TRBJ2-7	NA	once
TGCGCCAGCAGCCCGGCGCAGGGGTACACTGAAGCTTTCTTT	CASSPAQGYTEAFF	TRBV5-1	TRBJ1-1	NA	NA
TGTGCCAGCAGCTCTTTAGCGGGGGGCTACTCCTACAATGAGCAGTTCTTC	CASSSLAGGYSYNEQFF	TRBV7-2	TRBJ2-1	TRBD2	once
TGTGCTAGTGGTTTCCTCGGGACTAGCTACGAGCAGTACTTC	CASGFLGTSYEQYF	TRBV12-5	TRBJ2-7	TRBD2	NA
TGTGCCACCAGTGATTTTTCGACTAGCGGGAGGTACGAGCAGTACTTC	CATSDFSTSGRYEQYF	TRBV24-1	TRBJ2-7	TRBD2	once
TGTGCCAGCAGCTCCGGGACAGCTAACTATGGCTACACCTTC	CASSSGTANYGYTF	TRBV5-4	TRBJ1-2	TRBD1	NA
TGTGCCAGCAGCTGGGGCCTCCCGTCGGACTACGAGCAGTACTTC	CASSWGLPSDYEQYF	TRBV5-4	TRBJ2-7	NA	NA
TGTGCCAGCTCACCTCTGGACAGGAATCAGCCCCAGCATTTT	CASSPLDRNQPQHF	TRBV18	TRBJ1-5	TRBD1	NA
TGTGCCAGCAGCTCCACAATGGGGGACAGGGTGTACAATGAGCAGTTCTTC	CASSSTMGDRVYNEQFF	TRBV28	TRBJ2-1	TRBD1	NA
TGTGCCAGCAGGGGCGGGTACTATGGCTACACCTTC	CASRGGYYGYTF	TRBV6-6	TRBJ1-2	NA	NA
TGTGCCAGCAGTGACTCGAGGAGGACAGACCCAGCGAACACCGGGGAGCTGTTTTTT	CASSDSRRTDPANTGELFF	TRBV6-4	TRBJ2-2	NA	NA
TGTGCCAGCAGCCCTCAGCCAGGGGCCGGGTCCTACGAGCAGTACTTC	CASSPQPGAGSYEQYF	TRBV9	TRBJ2-7	NA	NA
TGTGCCAGCAGTGAGCTAGCGGGAGTGCCCAATGAGCAGTTCTTC	CASSELAGVPNEQFF	TRBV6-1	TRBJ2-1	TRBD2	NA
TGTGCCAGTAGGGACAGGGGAAACAATCAGCCCCAGCATTTT	CASRDRGNNQPQHF	TRBV19	TRBJ1-5	TRBD1	once
TGTGCCAGCAGTTACTCTGGACAGTCCTACGAGCAGTACTTC	CASSYSGQSYEQYF	TRBV6-6	TRBJ2-7	NA	NA
TGCGCCAGCAGCTCCCCCGGCGGGCCGGAGACCCAGTACTTC	CASSSPGGPETQYF	TRBV5-1	TRBJ2-5	NA	NA
TGTGCCAGCAGTGGCGCCCGGACAGGGAATAATTCACCCCTCCACTTT	CASSGARTGNNSPLHF	TRBV6-1	TRBJ1-6	TRBD1	NA
TGTGCCAGCAGTTTAACCCAGCGAAACGAGCAGTACTTC	CASSLTQRNEQYF	TRBV12-3/TRBV12-4	TRBJ2-7	NA	NA
TGTGCCAGCAGTCCCCCGGGATCCATAGCTGAAGCTTTCTTT	CASSPPGSIAEAFF	TRBV28	TRBJ1-1	NA	NA
TGTGCCAGCTCTATTACTCACGGCGGTTCACCCCTCCACTTT	CASSITHGGSPLHF	TRBV7-2	TRBJ1-6	NA	NA
TGTGCCAGCAGCTTGGACCAGGGTAACACTGAAGCTTTCTTT	CASSLDQGNTEAFF	TRBV5-5	TRBJ1-1	NA	once
TGTGCCAGCAGCTTCGACAGGGATGGCTACACCTTC	CASSFDRDGYTF	TRBV7-2	TRBJ1-2	TRBD1	NA
TGTGCCAGTAGACAACGGGGACAGGAGTTTGAGGAGCAGTACTTC	CASRQRGQEFEEQYF	TRBV19	TRBJ2-7	TRBD1	NA
TGTGCCAGCAGCTTAGGACTGAATTCACCCCTCCACTTT	CASSLGLNSPLHF	TRBV7-3	TRBJ1-6	NA	NA
TGTGCCAGCAGTGAACGGCAGGCCCGCGCGTACTCTGGCTACACCTTC	CASSERQARAYSGYTF	TRBV28	TRBJ1-2	NA	NA
TGTGCCAGCGGGACAGGGAATTCACCCCTCCACTTT	CASGTGNSPLHF	TRBV28	TRBJ1-6	TRBD1	NA
TGTGCCAGCTCACCCCGTGCGGGGGCGCAGACCGGGGAGCTGTTTTTT	CASSPRAGAQTGELFF	TRBV18	TRBJ2-2	NA	NA